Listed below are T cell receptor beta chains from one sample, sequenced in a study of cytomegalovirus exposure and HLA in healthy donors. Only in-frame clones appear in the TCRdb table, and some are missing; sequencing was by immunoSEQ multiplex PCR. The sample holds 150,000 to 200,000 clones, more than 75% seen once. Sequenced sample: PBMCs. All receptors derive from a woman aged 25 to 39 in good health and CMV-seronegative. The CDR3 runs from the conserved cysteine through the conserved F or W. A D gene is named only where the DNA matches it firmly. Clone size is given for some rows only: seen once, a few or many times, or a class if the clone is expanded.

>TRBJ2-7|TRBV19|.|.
CASSIAGLPGYEQYF
TGTGCCAGTAGTATAGCCGGGTTGCCGGGCTACGAGCAGTACTTC
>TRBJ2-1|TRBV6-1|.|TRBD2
CASRIAGGLSEQFF
TGTGCCAGCAGGATAGCGGGGGGCCTGAGTGAGCAGTTCTTC
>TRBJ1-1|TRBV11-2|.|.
CASSLVVLTEAFF
TGTGCCAGCAGCTTAGTTGTTCTCACTGAAGCTTTCTTT
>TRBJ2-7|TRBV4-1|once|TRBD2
CASSHASGTSGFEQYF
TGCGCCAGCAGCCATGCCTCCGGGACTAGTGGGTTCGAGCAGTACTTC
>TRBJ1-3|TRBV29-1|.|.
CSVEVNRQGIGNTIYF
TGCAGCGTTGAAGTTAACAGGCAGGGGATAGGAAACACCATATATTTT
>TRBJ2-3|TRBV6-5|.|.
CASSYGLVTDTQYF
TGTGCCAGCAGTTACGGGCTGGTCACAGATACGCAGTATTTT
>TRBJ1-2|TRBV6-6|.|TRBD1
CASSYSRGTVNYGYTF
TGTGCCAGCAGTTACTCGAGGGGGACAGTCAACTATGGCTACACCTTC
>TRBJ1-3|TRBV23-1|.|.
CASSQSAGSQQNSGNTIYF
TGCGCCAGCAGTCAATCAGCCGGGTCTCAGCAAAACTCTGGAAACACCATATATTTT
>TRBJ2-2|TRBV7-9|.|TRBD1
CASSFLEGQGGTGELFF
TGTGCCAGCAGCTTTTTGGAGGGACAGGGGGGCACCGGGGAGCTGTTTTTT
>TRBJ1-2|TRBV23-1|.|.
CASSQNRVDYGYTF
TGCGCCAGCAGTCAAAACAGGGTTGACTATGGCTACACCTTC
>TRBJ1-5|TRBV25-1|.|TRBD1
CASSPGQGLSQPQHF
TGTGCCAGCAGTCCCGGACAGGGCTTAAGTCAGCCCCAGCATTTT
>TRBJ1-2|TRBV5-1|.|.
CASSPGGTGFLRSGYTF
TGCGCCAGCAGCCCTGGGGGGACGGGGTTCTTACGAAGTGGCTACACCTTC
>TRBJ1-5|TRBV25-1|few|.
CASIQDRSNQPQHF
TGTGCCAGCATACAAGACAGGAGCAATCAGCCCCAGCATTTT
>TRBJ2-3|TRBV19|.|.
CASSTPTSADTQYF
TGTGCCAGTAGTACCCCGACTAGTGCGGATACGCAGTATTTT
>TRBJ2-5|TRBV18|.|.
CASSPSQGMETQYF
TGTGCCAGCTCACCATCACAGGGCATGGAGACCCAGTACTTC
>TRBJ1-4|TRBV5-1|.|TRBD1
CASTRTGTNEKLFF
TGCGCCAGCACCCGGACAGGAACAAATGAAAAACTGTTTTTT
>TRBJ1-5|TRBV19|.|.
CASSFPFQPQHF
TGTGCCAGTAGCTTCCCTTTTCAGCCCCAGCATTTT
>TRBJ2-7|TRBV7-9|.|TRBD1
CASSFTGVVEQYF
TGTGCCAGCAGCTTTACAGGGGTAGTGGAGCAGTACTTC
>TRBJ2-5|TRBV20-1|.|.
CSARGPETQYF
TGCAGTGCTAGAGGGCCAGAGACCCAGTACTTC
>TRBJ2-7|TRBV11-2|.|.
CASSPSGGGVTYEQYF
TGTGCCAGCAGTCCTTCTGGCGGGGGCGTTACCTACGAGCAGTACTTC
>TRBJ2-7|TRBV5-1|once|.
CASRMVRDTTYEQYF
TGCGCCAGCAGAATGGTCCGGGACACCACCTACGAGCAGTACTTC
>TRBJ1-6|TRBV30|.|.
CAFEESSPLHF
TGTGCCTTTGAGGAGTCTTCACCCCTCCACTTT
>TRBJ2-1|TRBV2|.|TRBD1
CASTIGTGTHNEQFF
TGTGCCAGCACGATCGGGACAGGGACCCACAATGAGCAGTTCTTC
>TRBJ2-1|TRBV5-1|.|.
CASRQLPEGNEQFF
TGCGCCAGCAGGCAGCTCCCTGAGGGCAATGAGCAGTTCTTC
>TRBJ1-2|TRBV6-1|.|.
CASSDAGRHGYTF
TGTGCCAGCAGTGACGCAGGGCGGCATGGCTACACCTTC
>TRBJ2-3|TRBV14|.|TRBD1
CASTRGQGSADTQYF
TGTGCCAGCACTCGGGGACAGGGAAGCGCAGATACGCAGTATTTT
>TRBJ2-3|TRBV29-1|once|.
CSVEDPSRYADTQYF
TGCAGCGTTGAAGATCCTAGTCGCTACGCAGATACGCAGTATTTT
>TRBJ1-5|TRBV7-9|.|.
CASSLVGQGGFNQPQHF
TGTGCCAGCAGCTTAGTTGGGCAGGGAGGGTTCAATCAGCCCCAGCATTTT
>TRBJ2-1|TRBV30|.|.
CAWNGGGNEQFF
TGTGCCTGGAATGGTGGGGGGAATGAGCAGTTCTTC
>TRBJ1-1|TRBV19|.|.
CASSIPNTEAFF
TGTGCCAGTAGTATACCTAACACTGAAGCTTTCTTT
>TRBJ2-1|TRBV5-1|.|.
CASSGRTAAEQFF
TGCGCCAGCAGCGGACGGACTGCTGCTGAGCAGTTCTTC
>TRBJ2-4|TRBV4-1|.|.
CASSSRGPAKNIQYF
TGCGCCAGCAGCTCCCGCGGGCCGGCCAAAAACATTCAGTACTTC
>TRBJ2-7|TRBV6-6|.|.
CASSYSSYEQYF
TGTGCCAGCAGTTACTCCAGCTACGAGCAGTACTTC
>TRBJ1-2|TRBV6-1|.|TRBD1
CASSTGTGVYGYTF
TGTGCCAGCAGTACCGGGACAGGGGTGTATGGCTACACCTTC
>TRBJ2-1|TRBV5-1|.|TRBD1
CASSFDRGSVSYNEQFF
TGCGCCAGCAGCTTCGACAGGGGGAGCGTCTCCTACAATGAGCAGTTCTTC
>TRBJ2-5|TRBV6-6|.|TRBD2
CASSYSGGGETQYF
TGTGCCAGCAGTTACTCCGGGGGGGGAGAGACCCAGTACTTC
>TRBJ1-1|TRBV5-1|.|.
CASSLAFGTRAFF
TGCGCCAGCAGCTTGGCCTTTGGCACCCGAGCTTTCTTT
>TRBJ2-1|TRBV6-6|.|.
CASTIMSGPRHNEQFF
TGTGCCAGCACCATCATGAGCGGTCCGCGCCACAATGAGCAGTTCTTC
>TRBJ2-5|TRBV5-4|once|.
CASSPQTGWETQYF
TGTGCCAGCAGCCCCCAGACCGGGTGGGAGACCCAGTACTTC
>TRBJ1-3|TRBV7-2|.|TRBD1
CASSLGGQLRSGNTIYF
TGTGCCAGCAGCTTAGGGGGACAGCTCCGATCTGGAAACACCATATATTTT
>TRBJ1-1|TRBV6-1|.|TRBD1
CASWTGKNTEAFF
TGTGCCAGTTGGACAGGGAAGAACACTGAAGCTTTCTTT
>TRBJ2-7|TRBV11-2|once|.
CASSLDVSSEQYF
TGTGCCAGCAGCTTAGATGTGAGTTCCGAGCAGTACTTC
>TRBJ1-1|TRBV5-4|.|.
CASSSGQLMNTEAFF
TGTGCCAGCAGCTCTGGACAGCTGATGAACACTGAAGCTTTCTTT
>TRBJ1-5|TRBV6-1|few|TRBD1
CASSGEQGANQPQHF
TGTGCCAGCAGTGGAGAACAGGGGGCCAATCAGCCCCAGCATTTT
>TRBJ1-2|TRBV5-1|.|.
CASSLGGTAVGYTF
TGCGCCAGCAGCTTGGGAGGGACTGCAGTTGGCTACACCTTC
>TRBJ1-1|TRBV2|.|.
CASSDGVRVDTEAFF
TGTGCCAGCAGTGATGGGGTCAGGGTGGACACTGAAGCTTTCTTT
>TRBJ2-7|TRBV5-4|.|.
CASSLLMGVRREQYF
TGTGCCAGCAGCCTACTTATGGGAGTTCGGAGAGAGCAGTACTTC
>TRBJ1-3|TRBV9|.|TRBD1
CASSGGTGGAVYF
TGTGCCAGCAGCGGCGGGACAGGGGGCGCCGTATATTTT
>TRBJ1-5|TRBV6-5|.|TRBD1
CASSYVGTGQGPQHF
TGTGCCAGCAGTTACGTGGGGACAGGGCAGGGGCCCCAGCATTTT
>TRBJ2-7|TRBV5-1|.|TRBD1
CASSLIPGQAYEQYF
TGCGCCAGCAGCTTAATACCGGGACAGGCCTACGAGCAGTACTTC
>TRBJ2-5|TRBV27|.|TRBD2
CASRGLVKETQYF
TGTGCCAGCAGGGGACTAGTCAAAGAGACCCAGTACTTC
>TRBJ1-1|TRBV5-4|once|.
CASSRGVNTEAFF
TGTGCCAGCAGCCGGGGGGTGAACACTGAAGCTTTCTTT
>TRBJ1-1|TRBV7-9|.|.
CASSLEAGENTEAFF
TGTGCCAGCAGCTTAGAGGCGGGGGAAAACACTGAAGCTTTCTTT
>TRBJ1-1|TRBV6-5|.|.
CASSLSTGNTEAFF
TGTGCCAGCAGCCTAAGTACAGGGAACACTGAAGCTTTCTTT
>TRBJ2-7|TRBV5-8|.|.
CASSLVQGGYEQYF
TGTGCCAGCAGCTTGGTTCAGGGCGGCTACGAGCAGTACTTC
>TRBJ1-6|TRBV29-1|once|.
CSVEGGGRSPLHF
TGCAGCGTCGAAGGGGGGGGGCGTTCACCCCTCCACTTT
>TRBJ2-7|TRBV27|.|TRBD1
CASSLRDRVYEQYF
TGTGCCAGCAGTTTAAGAGACAGGGTCTACGAGCAGTACTTC
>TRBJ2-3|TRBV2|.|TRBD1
CASSNGQGITDTQYF
TGTGCCAGCAGTAACGGACAGGGCATCACAGATACGCAGTATTTT
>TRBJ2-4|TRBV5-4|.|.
CASSLLRGTF
TGTGCCAGCAGCTTGCTAAGGGGGACCTTC